This TCR beta chain was profiled in a study of T cell changes during pregnancy in multiple sclerosis. Clones were read by immunoSEQ multiplex PCR, and TCRdb kept only the in-frame ones, dropping some. The table records some 37,000 clones, approximately 90% of them present only once. CDR3 length: 13 residues. Germline-derived CDR1 and CDR2 are LNHDA and SQIVND (reference sequence). V lost 6 bases to trimming and J lost 4 bases; unmatched junction nucleotides: 4. This TCR came from a female donor with multiple sclerosis, enrolled in a pregnancy study. The sequenced sample was CD4+ T cells from peripheral blood mononuclear cells, obtained in the first trimester of pregnancy. The chain has TRBV19 and TRBJ1-2; 8 positions match TRBD1. The CDR3: CASRGQDLYGYTF. The CDR3 DNA follows: TGTGCCAGTAGGGGACAGGACCTCTATGGCTACACCTTC.